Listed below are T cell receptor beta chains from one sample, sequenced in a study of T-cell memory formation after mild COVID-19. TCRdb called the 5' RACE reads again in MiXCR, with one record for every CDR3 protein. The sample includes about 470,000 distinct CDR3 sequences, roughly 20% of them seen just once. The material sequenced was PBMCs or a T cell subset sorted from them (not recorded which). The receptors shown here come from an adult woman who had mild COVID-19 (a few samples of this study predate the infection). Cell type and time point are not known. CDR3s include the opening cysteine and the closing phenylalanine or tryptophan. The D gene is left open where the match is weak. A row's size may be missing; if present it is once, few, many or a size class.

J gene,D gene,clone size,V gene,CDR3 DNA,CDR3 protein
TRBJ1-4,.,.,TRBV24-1,TGTGCCACCAGTGATGGCGGGACGGTTTCTGAAAAACTGTTTTTT,CATSDGGTVSEKLFF
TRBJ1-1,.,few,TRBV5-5,TGTGCCAGCAGCCCCCTGAACACTGAAGCTTTCTTT,CASSPLNTEAFF
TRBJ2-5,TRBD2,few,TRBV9,TGTGCCAGCAGCCCGGGACTAGCGGACAGAGTTTACTTC,CASSPGLADRVYF
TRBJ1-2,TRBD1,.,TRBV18,TGTGCTACGGCACAGACAGGGAATGACTATGGCTACACCTTC,CATAQTGNDYGYTF
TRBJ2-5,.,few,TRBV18,TGTGCCAGCTCAACGAAGACCCAGTACTTC,CASSTKTQYF
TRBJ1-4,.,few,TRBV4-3,TGCGCCAGCAGCCAAGATCGTTTGGGGGAGAAACTGTTTTTT,CASSQDRLGEKLFF
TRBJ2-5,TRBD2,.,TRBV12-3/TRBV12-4,TGTGCCAGCAGTTCCGGGACTAGCGGCATAGAGACCCAGTACTTC,CASSSGTSGIETQYF
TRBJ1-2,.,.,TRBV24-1,TGTGCCACCAGTGACGGGACAAGCTATGGCTACACCTTC,CATSDGTSYGYTF
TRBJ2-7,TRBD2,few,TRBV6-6,TGTGCCAGCAAGACTAGCGATACCTACGAGCAGTACTTC,CASKTSDTYEQYF
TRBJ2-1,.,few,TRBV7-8,TGTGCCAGCAGCTTCCTGGAGGTCTACAATGAGCAGTTCTTC,CASSFLEVYNEQFF
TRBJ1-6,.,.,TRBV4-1,TGCGCCAGCAGCCAAATGTGGGGGGGGGATTATAATTCACCCCTCCACTTT,CASSQMWGGDYNSPLHF
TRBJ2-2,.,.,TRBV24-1,TGTGCCACCAGGGGAGGGGGCGCCGGCACCGGGGAGCTGTTTTTT,CATRGGGAGTGELFF
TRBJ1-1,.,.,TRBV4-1,TGCGCCAGCAGCCAGAATACAAGGGAGGACACTGAAGCTTTCTTT,CASSQNTREDTEAFF
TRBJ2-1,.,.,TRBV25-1,TGTGCCAGCAGTGAATCCCAGAACTACAATGAGCAGTTCTTC,CASSESQNYNEQFF
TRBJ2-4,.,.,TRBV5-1,TGCGCCAGCAGCCTACCCGACACCTACAAAAACATTCAGTACTTC,CASSLPDTYKNIQYF
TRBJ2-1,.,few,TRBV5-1,TGCGCCAGCAGCTGGGAGACAGCCTACAATGAGCAGTTCTTC,CASSWETAYNEQFF
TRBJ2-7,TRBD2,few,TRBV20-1,TGCAGTGCCGGGGGGGTGATTCCCTACGAGCAGTACTTC,CSAGGVIPYEQYF
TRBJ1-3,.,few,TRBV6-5,TGTGCCAGCAAGGGATCTGGAAACACCATATATTTT,CASKGSGNTIYF
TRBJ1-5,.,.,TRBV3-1,TGTGCCAGCAGCCAAATACAGGGCGGGGTTCAGCCCCAGCATTTT,CASSQIQGGVQPQHF
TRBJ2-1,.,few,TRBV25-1,TGTGCCAGCAGTCCCTGGGGGGGCAGGGGGAACAATGAGCAGTTCTTC,CASSPWGGRGNNEQFF
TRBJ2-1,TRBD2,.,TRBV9,TGTGCCAGCAGTGGTAGCGGGAGGCCCTACAATGAGCAGTTCTTC,CASSGSGRPYNEQFF
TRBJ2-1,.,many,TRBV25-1,TGTGCCACTAACCAGGGGTTCGCTGAGCAGTTCTTC,CATNQGFAEQFF
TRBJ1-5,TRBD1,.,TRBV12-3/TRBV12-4,TGTGCCAGCACTCCCCCCACAGGGGGTGACAATCAGCCCCAGCATTTT,CASTPPTGGDNQPQHF
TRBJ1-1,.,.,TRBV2,TGTGCCAGCAGACCGGATGCCATGAACACTGAAGCTTTCTTT,CASRPDAMNTEAFF
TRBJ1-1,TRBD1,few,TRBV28,TGTGCCAGCAGTATACCCTATCTGCAGGGGGCCGGTGAAGCTTTCTTT,CASSIPYLQGAGEAFF
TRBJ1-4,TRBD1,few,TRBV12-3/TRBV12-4,TGTGCCAGCAGTTTTCGGACAGGGGGTGAAAAACTGTTTTTT,CASSFRTGGEKLFF
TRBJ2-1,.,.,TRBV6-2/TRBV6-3,TGTGCCAGCGGAGGTTTTGGCTACAATGAGCAGTTCTTC,CASGGFGYNEQFF
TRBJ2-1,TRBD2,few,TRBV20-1,TGCGGGACTAGGGCGGGCTATGAGCAGTTCTTC,CGTRAGYEQFF
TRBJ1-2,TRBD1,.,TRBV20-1,TGCAGTGCTAGAGAGGGGACAGGGCACTATGGCTACACCTTC,CSAREGTGHYGYTF
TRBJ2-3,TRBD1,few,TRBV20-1,TGCAGTGCACCCGGGACAGGGGTCACAGATACGCAGTATTTT,CSAPGTGVTDTQYF
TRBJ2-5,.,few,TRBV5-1,TGCGCCAGCAGCTTGGGAGACGGAGAGACCCAGTACTTC,CASSLGDGETQYF
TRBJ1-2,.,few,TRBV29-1,TGCAGCGTTGGAGGGAAAGTCTATGGCTACACCTTC,CSVGGKVYGYTF
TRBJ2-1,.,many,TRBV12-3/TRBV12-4,TGTGCCAGCAGATCCACAGATCGTAGAGCCTACAATGAGCAGTTCTTC,CASRSTDRRAYNEQFF
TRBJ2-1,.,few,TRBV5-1,TGCGCCAGCAGCCCCAGGACGGTTTCCTACAATGAGCAGTTCTTC,CASSPRTVSYNEQFF
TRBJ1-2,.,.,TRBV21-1,TGTGCCAGCAGCGGCAAAGGGCCTCGCTTC,CASSGKGPRF
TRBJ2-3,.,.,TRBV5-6,TGTGCCAGCAGCCGGGTGGAACTCGGGACAGATACGCAGTATTTT,CASSRVELGTDTQYF
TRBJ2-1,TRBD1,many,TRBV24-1,TGTGCCACCAGCCTGGACAGGGCTCACAATGAGCAGTTCTTC,CATSLDRAHNEQFF
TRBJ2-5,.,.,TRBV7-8,TGTGCCAGCATCGGGGAGACCCAGTACTTC,CASIGETQYF
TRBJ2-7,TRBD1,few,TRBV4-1,TGCGCCAGCAGCCAAGCCTCCAGGGGGAGTTACGAGCAGTACTTC,CASSQASRGSYEQYF